The entry below describes one TCR beta chain. This CDR3 contains 13 residues. Trimming took off 3 bases at V and 4 bases at J, with 7 bases between the two ends. Per the germline V gene, CDR1 is GTSNPN and CDR2 is SVGIG (reference sequence). The assay was immunoSEQ multiplex PCR, and TCRdb's table has in-frame clones only and misses some. The profile shows around 63,000 clones, approximately 89% of them singletons. The sample belongs to a study of OX40 agonist ivuxolimab in advanced cancers. Source: CD4+ or CD8+ T cells sorted from blood, taken in a trial of the OX40 agonist ivuxolimab. J is TRBJ1-6 and V is TRBV30; D not certain. The sequence came from an adult with an advanced solid tumor such as melanoma, head and neck, liver or kidney cancer. CDR3 in amino acids: CAWRTSYNSPLHF. CDR3 DNA sequence: TGTGCCTGGAGAACCAGTTATAATTCACCCCTCCACTTT.